The 30 T cell receptor beta chains below were found in one sample sequenced in a study of T cell repertoires in cytomegalovirus infection. TCRdb processed the reads anew with MiXCR; each CDR3 protein has one entry. The sample has about 260,000 distinct CDR3 sequences, approximately 9% seen once. Specimen: PBMCs. The receptors here all came from a human donor in good health (CMV status not recorded). Some clones in this sample may be carry-over from other donors' samples.

This clonotype was seen ten or more times. The rearrangement joins TRBV12-3 or TRBV12-4 to TRBJ2-7, with D possibly TRBD2 on 6 matching bases. CDR3 length: 16 amino acids. V was cut by 5 bases and J by 7 bases, with 24 bases left in between. The CDR3: CASSRGPGGRGGEQYF. CDR3 in DNA: TGTGCCAGCAGTAGGGGCCCCGGGGGACGCGGTGGAGAGCAGTACTTC.

This clonotype was observed many times. The rearrangement links TRBV7-6 to TRBJ2-3; D is undetermined. The germline V and J ends were trimmed by 5 bases and 2 bases, with 14 bases remaining between them. Germline V gene sequence: CDR1 SGHVS, CDR2 FNYEAQ. This CDR3 region has 15 residues. CDR3 residues: CASSPTVVNTDTQYF. The CDR3 bases are TGTGCCAGCAGCCCCACTGTGGTTAACACAGATACGCAGTATTTT.

This clonotype occurred many times. V gene TRBV19 combines with J gene TRBJ1-6; 9 bases are a match to TRBD1. In germline, CDR1 is LNHDA, CDR2 SQIVND (reference sequence). This CDR3 has 16 amino acids. J gave up 7 bases and V 4 bases, and 8 bases lay outside the gene matches. CDR3 amino acids: CASSTGQGYWNSPLHF. In DNA form, the CDR3 reads TGTGCCAGTAGTACGGGACAGGGTTACTGGAATTCACCCCTCCACTTT.

The chain recombines TRBV29-1 with TRBJ2-2; 9 nucleotides agree with TRBD1. Per the germline V gene, CDR1 is SQVTM and CDR2 is ANQGSEA. The CDR3 is made up of 14 amino acids. V shed 8 bases and J 0 bases; nucleotides not matched to a gene: 4. CDR3 protein: CSSTGGANTGELFF. As DNA, the CDR3 is TGCAGCAGCACAGGGGGCGCGAACACCGGGGAGCTGTTTTTT.

This clonotype was detected only a few times. The chain carries TRBV7-2 and TRBJ2-3; D remains unclear. There are 15 residues in the CDR3. V dropped 5 bases and J dropped 6 bases, with 18 bases sitting between them. Germline V gene lookup returns CDR1 SGHTA and CDR2 FQGNSA. CDR3 amino acids: CASSAARMIADTQYF. CDR3 bases: TGTGCCAGCAGCGCCGCCCGGATGATAGCCGATACGCAGTATTTT. The full variable domain, with the rest looked up from reference TRBV7-2 and TRBJ2-3, is GAGVSQSPSNKVTEKGKDVELRCDPISGHTALYWYRQSLGQGLEFLIYFQGNSAPDKSGLPSDRFSAERTGGSVSTLTIQRTQQEDSAVYLCASSAARMIADTQYFGPGTRLTVL.

Ten or more counts support this clonotype. The CDR3 reads CASSRIAGGVYNEQFF. DNA for the CDR3: TGTGCCAGCAGCAGAATAGCGGGGGGCGTATACAATGAGCAGTTCTTC. This rearrangement joins TRBV7-3 to TRBJ2-1, with 10 bases aligning to TRBD2. Germline loops: CDR1 SGHTA, CDR2 FQGTGA. CDR3 size: 16 residues. J gave up 4 bases and V 5 bases, and 8 bases lay outside the gene matches.

This chain uses TRBV12-3 or TRBV12-4 with TRBJ1-2, with 10 bases fitting TRBD1. V was pared by 5 bases and J by 4 bases, with 7 bases of the junction left unmatched. The CDR3 runs 15 residues. The CDR3 DNA reads TGTGCCAGCAGTCCGACAGGGGGCGAAGTCTATGGCTACACCTTC. Translated, it gives CASSPTGGEVYGYTF.

The chain carries TRBV28 and TRBJ2-7; the match to TRBD2 covers 7 bases. Trimming at V came to 4 bases and at J to 3 bases, leaving 12 bases not matched to a gene. Germline V CDR1 and CDR2: MDHEN, SYDVKM. The CDR3 length is 16 residues. The CDR3 loop reads CASSSLMRGFLYEQYF. CDR3 sequence (DNA): TGTGCCAGCAGTTCCCTCATGCGGGGGTTTCTCTACGAGCAGTACTTC. Supplemented by reference TRBV28 and TRBJ2-7, the full variable domain reads DVKVTQSSRYLVKRTGEKVFLECVQDMDHENMFWYRQDPGLGLRLIYFSYDVKMKEKGDIPEGYSVSREKKERFSLILESASTNQTSMYLCASSSLMRGFLYEQYFGPGTRLTVT.

This clonotype has only a few counts. The chain carries TRBV6-2 or TRBV6-3 and TRBJ2-5; 7 bases align to TRBD1. The CDR3 contains 15 residues. V was clipped by 7 bases and J by 5 bases; unmatched bases: 13. CDR1 MNHEY and CDR2 SVGEGT come from the germline V gene. Here the CDR3 reads CASIDRDSPRETQYF. The DNA of the CDR3 is TGTGCCAGCATTGATAGGGACAGCCCTCGGGAGACCCAGTACTTC.

This clonotype was picked up many times. The CDR3 spells CASSFGATEAFF. CDR3 in DNA: TGTGCCAGCAGCTTTGGGGCCACTGAAGCTTTCTTT. The chain links TRBV7-2 to TRBJ1-1; maybe TRBD1 (5 bases). Per the germline V gene, CDR1 is SGHTA and CDR2 is FQGNSA. Trimming cost V 3 bases and J 4 bases, with 6 bases left between them. CDR3 length equals 12 residues.

This clonotype appeared many times. The CDR3, as DNA: TGTGCCAGCAGCCGTACCGGGACAGGGAACACTGAAGCTTTCTTT. It specifies CASSRTGTGNTEAFF. The genes are TRBV27 and TRBJ1-1; 8 nucleotides align to TRBD1. Germline V lookup: CDR1 MNHEY, CDR2 SMNVEV (reference sequence). The CDR3 runs 15 residues. J lost 1 base, V lost 6 bases, and 7 bases had no gene match.

This clonotype was seen many times. This sequence joins TRBV20-1 and TRBJ2-6; TRBD1 might be the D (5 bases). The germline V gene encodes CDR1 DFQATT and CDR2 SNEGSKA (reference sequence). Deletions cut 6 bases from V and 2 bases from J, with 14 bases between. The length of the CDR3 is 15 residues. CDR3 amino acids: CSAADRNTGANVLTF. The DNA of the CDR3 is TGCAGTGCGGCAGACAGAAATACTGGGGCCAACGTCCTGACTTTC.

The rearrangement links TRBV6-2 or TRBV6-3 to TRBJ1-2, with unresolved D. Germline CDR1 is MNHEY and CDR2 is SVGEGT. This CDR3 has 15 residues. Trimming cost V 6 bases and J 8 bases, with 22 bases left between them. CDR3 protein: CASRELRGVVGGYTF. In DNA, the CDR3 is TGTGCCAGCAGAGAACTCCGGGGTGTCGTCGGAGGCTACACCTTC.

This clonotype was seen many times. The gene calls are TRBV7-2 and TRBJ2-7; D might be TRBD1 (6 bases). This CDR3 has 14 amino acids. The germline CDR1 and CDR2 sequences are SGHTA and FQGNSA. The ends were cut back, 3 bases at V and 4 bases at J, with 13 bases in the middle. The CDR3 region is CASSFRDKLYEQYF. The CDR3 bases are TGTGCCAGCAGCTTCCGGGACAAACTTTACGAGCAGTACTTC.

This clonotype has at least ten counts. The chain uses TRBV11-3 and TRBJ2-1; 7 bases agree with TRBD1. Trimming removed 1 base from V and 6 bases from J; junction bases left unmatched: 6. The germline V gene encodes CDR1 SGHNT and CDR2 YENEEA. The CDR3 covers 15 residues. The CDR3 loop reads CASSLGAAGGNEQFF. The DNA for the CDR3 is TGTGCCAGCAGCTTAGGAGCGGCAGGGGGCAATGAGCAGTTCTTC. Complete variable domain (other parts from reference TRBV11-3 and TRBJ2-1): EAGVVQSPRYKIIEKKQPVAFWCNPISGHNTLYWYLQNLGQGPELLIRYENEEAVDDSQLPKDRFSAERLKGVDSTLKIQPAELGDSAVYLCASSLGAAGGNEQFFGPGTRLTVL.

This clonotype was observed many times. As DNA, the CDR3 is TGTGCCAGCAGCTTAGTAGGAGGGTTCGATCAGCCCCAGCATTTT. Translated: CASSLVGGFDQPQHF. The V gene is TRBV7-2, the J gene TRBJ1-5; no reliable D call. V was pared by 1 base and J by 5 bases, with 12 bases between. Germline CDR1 reads SGHTA; CDR2 reads FQGNSA. The CDR3 has 15 residues.

This clonotype has a count of ten or more. The V gene is TRBV12-3 or TRBV12-4, the J gene TRBJ2-1; D call uncertain. The CDR3 totals 13 residues. V was cut by 2 bases and J by 8 bases, with 10 bases left in between. The CDR3 DNA reads as TGTGCCAGCAGTTTACGCCTAGGTGATGAGCAGTTCTTC. This translates into CASSLRLGDEQFF.

About this clonotype: A much more abundant neighbour one base away suggests this may be a read error. CDR3 residues: CASSLSTVNRDVHF. The CDR3 bases are TGTGCCAGCAGCCTAAGTACCGTAAACAGGGACGTCCACTTT. This chain uses TRBV7-8 with TRBJ1-6, with D possibly matching TRBD1 (6 bases). The CDR3 has 14 amino acids. With 5 bases removed from V and 17 bases from J, the gap between germline ends came to 22 bases. Germline V CDR1 and CDR2: SGHVS, FQNEAQ. Full variable domain (rest looked up from reference TRBV7-8 and TRBJ1-6): GAGVSQSPRYKVAKRGQDVALRCDPISGHVSLFWYQQALGQGPEFLTYFQNEAQLDKSGLPSDRFFAERPEGSVSTLKIQRTQQEDSAVYLCASSLSTVNRDVHFGNGTRLTVT.

This clonotype occurred many times. The V gene is TRBV12-3 or TRBV12-4, the J gene TRBJ2-7; D tentatively reads TRBD1 or TRBD2 (6 bases each). This CDR3 is built from 14 residues. The germline V and J ends were trimmed by 6 bases and 1 base, with 13 bases remaining between them. The CDR3 here is CASRWGAGSYEQYF. Here the CDR3 DNA reads TGTGCCAGCAGGTGGGGGGCAGGGTCCTACGAGCAGTACTTC.

This clonotype was seen many times. The chain employs TRBV7-2 and TRBJ1-1; D may be TRBD1 (5 bases). In germline, CDR1 is SGHTA, CDR2 FQGNSA. The CDR3 totals 19 residues. V shed 1 base and J shed 0 bases, with 21 bases lying between them. The CDR3 spells CASSLGGRDVRKMNTEAFF. The DNA for the CDR3 is TGTGCCAGCAGCTTAGGGGGCAGAGACGTAAGAAAAATGAACACTGAAGCTTTCTTT.

This clonotype was counted ten times or more. This rearrangement joins TRBV7-2 to TRBJ2-7, with 10 bases lining up with TRBD2. The CDR3 consists of 15 residues. Per the germline V gene, CDR1 is SGHTA and CDR2 is FQGNSA. Trimming at V came to 1 base and at J to 6 bases, leaving 6 bases not matched to a gene. CDR3 sequence: CASSLGGLAGVEQYF. The CDR3 nucleotides are TGTGCCAGCAGCTTAGGTGGCCTAGCGGGAGTCGAGCAGTACTTC.

This chain joins TRBV29-1 and TRBJ1-2, with TRBD1 matching 9 bases. Germline CDR1 SQVTM, CDR2 ANQGSEA. With 6 bases clipped from V and 0 bases from J, the junction kept 8 bases outside the gene matches. CDR3 length: 15 residues. CDR3 in amino acids: CSVPGQGNANYGYTF. CDR3 nucleotide sequence: TGCAGCGTCCCGGGACAGGGAAATGCTAACTATGGCTACACCTTC.

Ten or more counts support this clonotype. The chain has TRBV7-2 and TRBJ2-1; D unresolved. The CDR3 covers 16 residues. Trimming stripped 2 bases from V and 3 bases from J, with 14 bases between. Germline V gene data show CDR1 as SGHTA and CDR2 as FQGNSA. For the CDR3, the DNA is TGTGCCAGCAGCTTAAAATTCGATGCTGGCTACAATGAGCAGTTCTTC. Protein: CASSLKFDAGYNEQFF.

This clonotype was seen repeatedly, ten times or more. V gene TRBV7-2 combines with J gene TRBJ2-5; D gene unclear. The ends were cut back, 2 bases at V and 1 base at J, with 8 bases in the middle. CDR1 is SGHTA and CDR2 is FQGNSA in the germline V gene. This CDR3 is built from 14 residues. The CDR3 DNA reads TGTGCCAGCAGCTTATCCCCAGTCCAAGAGACCCAGTACTTC. Translation gives CASSLSPVQETQYF.

This clonotype was counted many times. This rearrangement joins TRBV7-2 to TRBJ2-1; 11 positions agree with TRBD1. CDR3 length: 15 amino acids. The germline V gene has CDR1 SGHTA and CDR2 FQGNSA. The V gene end was trimmed by 6 bases and the J gene end by 6 bases; junction bases not matched to a gene: 7. CDR3 in amino acids: CASRMPGQGGNEQFF. CDR3 nucleotide sequence: TGTGCCAGCAGGATGCCGGGACAGGGGGGCAATGAGCAGTTCTTC. The whole variable domain, filled in from reference TRBV7-2 and TRBJ2-1, reads GAGVSQSPSNKVTEKGKDVELRCDPISGHTALYWYRQSLGQGLEFLIYFQGNSAPDKSGLPSDRFSAERTGGSVSTLTIQRTQQEDSAVYLCASRMPGQGGNEQFFGPGTRLTVL.

V usage is TRBV7-2 and J usage is TRBJ2-7; 11 bases line up with TRBD2. The trim removed 4 bases at V and 2 bases at J, leaving 4 bases unmatched. CDR3 size: 15 residues. Germline V gene data show CDR1 as SGHTA and CDR2 as FQGNSA. The CDR3 region is CASSSSGLAAYEQYF. CDR3 coding DNA: TGTGCCAGCAGCTCGTCGGGACTAGCGGCCTACGAGCAGTACTTC.

This clonotype was picked up a small number of times. The chain combines TRBV6-2 or TRBV6-3 with TRBJ2-4; no clear D. Between the trimmed V and J ends, which lost 8 bases and 1 base, there was a span of 15 bases. Looked up from germline, CDR1 is MNHEY and CDR2 is SVGEGT. CDR3 length: 15 residues. The DNA for the CDR3 is TGTGCCAGCCTAACGCGGCAGAAGGCCAAAAACATTCAGTACTTC. Amino acids: CASLTRQKAKNIQYF.

In this sample, this clonotype turned up many times. The rearrangement links TRBV12-3 or TRBV12-4 to TRBJ2-7; 12 nucleotides agree with TRBD1. V was clipped by 6 bases and J by 6 bases; unmatched bases: 9. The CDR3 totals 15 residues. As DNA, the CDR3 is TGTGCCAGCAGCCAAAGGGACAGGGGGCTGTTCGAGCAGTACTTC. As protein: CASSQRDRGLFEQYF.

The chain recombines TRBV12-3 or TRBV12-4 with TRBJ2-2; D call uncertain. Deletions cut 1 base from V and 7 bases from J, with 13 bases between. The CDR3 runs 15 residues. In DNA, the CDR3 is TGTGCCAGCAGTTTAGTGTCTGGGCCAGGCGGGGAGCTGTTTTTT. Translating it yields CASSLVSGPGGELFF.

This clonotype has only a few counts. This chain connects TRBV12-3 or TRBV12-4 to TRBJ2-1; the D gene is possibly TRBD2 (7 bases). V dropped 3 bases and J dropped 6 bases, with 18 bases sitting between them. The CDR3 covers 16 residues. The CDR3 spells CASSFFVGGLVNEQFF. DNA of the CDR3: TGTGCCAGCAGTTTTTTCGTCGGGGGGCTAGTCAATGAGCAGTTCTTC.